Each of the 32 T cell receptor beta chains below was sequenced from the same sample in a study of T cell changes during pregnancy in multiple sclerosis. The repertoire was sequenced with immunoSEQ multiplex PCR; TCRdb's copy has only in-frame clones and lacks some. The sample carries roughly 67,000 clones, 91% recorded once. The source was peripheral blood, collected in the second trimester of pregnancy. These receptors originate from a female donor with multiple sclerosis, enrolled in a pregnancy study.

The chain recombines TRBV15 with TRBJ2-3; no reliable D call. CDR1 is LNHNV and CDR2 is YYDKDF in the germline V gene (reference sequence). The CDR3 has 13 residues. V lost 3 bases to trimming and J lost 1 base, with 5 bases between them. The CDR3 is CATSSEGTDTQYF. The CDR3 DNA sequence: TGTGCCACCAGCAGCGAGGGCACAGATACGCAGTATTTT.

Only a few counts were recorded for this clone. The chain employs TRBV7-9 and TRBJ1-2; 7 nucleotides align to TRBD1. The J segment lost 2 bases and the V segment lost 1 base, leaving 4 bases of the junction unmatched. The CDR3 loop spans 15 amino acids. Germline CDR1 is SEHNR and CDR2 is FQNEAQ (reference sequence). CDR3 region: CASSLGQGGNYGYTF. In nucleotides, the CDR3 is TGTGCCAGCAGCTTAGGTCAGGGGGGAAACTATGGCTACACCTTC.

The chain couples TRBV19 to TRBJ2-5; D is possibly TRBD2 (7 bases). The CDR3 extends over 16 amino acids. The V and J ends lost 6 bases and 1 base respectively, with 18 bases between them. Germline values: CDR1 LNHDA, CDR2 SQIVND (reference sequence). CDR3 coding DNA: TGTGCCAGTAGGGACGGAGGACGGGGGGCCCAAGAGACCCAGTACTTC. Residues: CASRDGGRGAQETQYF. Full variable domain (rest looked up from reference TRBV19 and TRBJ2-5): DGGITQSPKYLFRKEGQNVTLSCEQNLNHDAMYWYRQDPGQGLRLIYYSQIVNDFQKGDIAEGYSVSREKKESFPLTVTSAQKNPTAFYLCASRDGGRGAQETQYFGPGTRLLVL.

The chain joins TRBV5-6 to TRBJ1-1, with D perhaps TRBD1 (6 bases). CDR1 and CDR2 from the germline V gene are SGHDT and YYEEEE. The ends were cut back, 4 bases at V and 5 bases at J, with 24 bases in the middle. The CDR3 has 17 amino acids. The CDR3 loop reads CASSNVVTDPRGTEAFF. CDR3 nucleotides: TGTGCCAGCAGCAACGTTGTTACGGACCCAAGGGGGACTGAAGCTTTCTTT.

The chain joins TRBV28 to TRBJ1-5; TRBD1 aligns across 9 bases. The germline V gene has CDR1 MDHEN and CDR2 SYDVKM. V dropped 5 bases and J dropped 7; count of bases not matched to a gene: 12. This CDR3 has 16 residues. This chain's CDR3 is CASSASGTGYGQPQHF. In DNA form, the CDR3 reads TGTGCCAGCAGTGCCTCCGGGACAGGGTACGGCCAGCCCCAGCATTTT.

The chain is built from TRBV5-4 and TRBJ1-1; the match to TRBD1 covers 8 bases. Losses at the gene ends were 3 bases for V and 4 bases for J; bases not matched to a gene: 8. Germline V gene data show CDR1 as SGHNT and CDR2 as YYREEE (reference sequence). The CDR3 consists of 15 residues. The CDR3 DNA sequence: TGTGCCAGCAGCTCCCGACAGGGGTTGGGCACTGAAGCTTTCTTT. Protein: CASSSRQGLGTEAFF.

This sequence joins TRBV4-1 and TRBJ1-2; TRBD1 is a possible D gene (5 bases). This CDR3 contains 13 residues. Per the germline V gene, CDR1 is MGHRA and CDR2 is YSYEKL. Trimming took off 0 bases at V and 8 bases at J, with 10 bases between the two ends. The CDR3 DNA reads TGCGCCAGCAGCCAAGATGGTAGGGGAGGCTACACCTTC. It yields the protein CASSQDGRGGYTF.

The chain employs TRBV2 and TRBJ1-1; D is perhaps TRBD1 (6 bases). The CDR3 contains 12 residues. The V gene's germline CDR1 is SNHLY and CDR2 FYNNEI. Trimming cost V 5 bases and J 7 bases, with 11 bases left between them. In DNA, the CDR3 is TGTGCCAGCAGTTGGACAGCCCGTGAAGCTTTCTTT. This gives the protein CASSWTAREAFF.

The rearrangement uses TRBV7-2 and TRBJ1-1; weak D call: TRBD1 (5 bases). CDR1 is SGHTA and CDR2 is FQGNSA in the germline V gene. V was cut by 1 base and J by 1 base, with 7 bases left in between. The CDR3 consists of 14 residues. CDR3 sequence: CASSLGQQNTEAFF. The CDR3 coding sequence is TGTGCCAGCAGCTTAGGACAGCAGAACACTGAAGCTTTCTTT.

The J gene is TRBJ1-5, the V gene TRBV2; TRBD1 might be the D (5 bases). The germline V gene has CDR1 SNHLY and CDR2 FYNNEI. The CDR3 consists of 15 residues. Trimming left V 3 bases short and J 4 bases short, with 13 bases between. Here the CDR3 reads CASSDVVAGNQPQHF. The DNA for the CDR3 is TGTGCCAGCAGTGACGTGGTTGCAGGGAATCAGCCCCAGCATTTT.

The gene calls are TRBV10-3 and TRBJ1-1; 9 bases agree with TRBD1. Germline assignment: CDR1 ENHRY and CDR2 SYGVKD. CDR3 length: 13 residues. With 6 bases clipped from V and 5 bases from J, the junction kept 4 bases outside the gene matches. The DNA for the CDR3 is TGTGCCATCAGCCCGGGACAGGGAACTGAAGCTTTCTTT. This gives the protein CAISPGQGTEAFF.

The chain recombines TRBV4-3 with TRBJ2-3; TRBD2 is a possible D gene (5 bases). Looked up from germline, CDR1 is LGHNA and CDR2 is YSLEER. Trimming shortened V by 2 bases and J by 0 bases, and 9 bases separated the two germline ends. CDR3 length equals 15 residues. The CDR3 DNA reads as TGCGCCAGCAGCCAAACGGGGTCTAGCACAGATACGCAGTATTTT. It translates to CASSQTGSSTDTQYF.

This sequence joins TRBV9 and TRBJ2-4; 12 bases match TRBD2. V lost 0 bases, J lost 7 bases, and 8 bases stayed unmatched. The CDR3 sequence is 17 residues long. Germline V gene sequence: CDR1 SGDLS, CDR2 YYNGEE. The CDR3 loop is CASSVGLAGALGNIQYF. For the CDR3, the DNA is TGTGCCAGCAGCGTAGGACTAGCGGGGGCGTTAGGGAACATTCAGTACTTC.

The chain recombines TRBV4-3 with TRBJ1-2, with D perhaps TRBD1 (6 bases). This CDR3 comprises 14 residues. Trimming removed 4 bases at V and 2 bases at J, with 11 bases between. CDR1 and CDR2 from the germline V gene are LGHNA and YSLEER. CDR3 sequence reads: CASSPGQTNYGYTF. CDR3 nucleotides: TGCGCCAGCAGCCCCGGACAGACGAACTATGGCTACACCTTC.

The chain combines TRBV18 with TRBJ2-1; TRBD1 might be the D (6 bases). This CDR3 has 14 residues. V was trimmed by 1 base and J by 3 bases, leaving 7 bases between them. CDR1 is KGHSH and CDR2 is LQKENI in the germline V gene. The CDR3 loop is CASSPRTVYNEQFF. DNA for the CDR3: TGTGCCAGCTCACCACGGACAGTCTACAATGAGCAGTTCTTC.

The table lists this clone with a count of one. J is TRBJ2-2 and V is TRBV7-6; D gene unclear. CDR3 length equals 17 residues. Germline values: CDR1 SGHVS, CDR2 FNYEAQ. V lost 5 bases and J lost 1, with 17 bases in between. CDR3 in amino acids: CASSLVYSNLNTGELFF. The CDR3 DNA sequence: TGTGCCAGCAGCCTAGTCTACAGTAATTTGAACACCGGGGAGCTGTTTTTT.

The chain joins TRBV18 to TRBJ2-7, with D perhaps TRBD1 (6 bases). The CDR3 has 15 amino acids. The V gene lost 3 bases and the J gene lost 2 bases, with 14 bases spanning the gap. CDR1 KGHSH and CDR2 LQKENI come from the germline V gene. The CDR3 region has the DNA TGTGCCAGCTCACCTCCGACAGGCGAAGCCTACGAGCAGTACTTC. This sequence encodes CASSPPTGEAYEQYF.

In its sample, this clone was seen a few times. The chain uses TRBV28 and TRBJ1-5; D remains ambiguous. CDR3 length: 14 residues. Germline lookup yields CDR1 MDHEN and CDR2 SYDVKM. The CDR3 sequence: CAVVAHGGNQPQHF. The CDR3 DNA sequence: TGTGCGGTAGTCGCCCATGGTGGCAATCAGCCCCAGCATTTT. The full variable domain, rest sourced from reference TRBV28 and TRBJ1-5, is DVKVTQSSRYLVKRTGEKVFLECVQDMDHENMFWYRQDPGLGLRLIYFSYDVKMKEKGDIPEGYSVSREKKERFSLILESASTNQTSMYLCAVVAHGGNQPQHFGDGTRLSIL.

The chain joins TRBV13 to TRBJ1-2; no reliable D call. The CDR3 contains 16 residues. With 5 bases removed from V and 0 bases from J, the gap between germline ends came to 16 bases. Looked up from germline, CDR1 is PRHDT and CDR2 is FYEKMQ (reference sequence). The CDR3 here is CASSVRTVAANYGYTF. The CDR3 DNA reads TGTGCCAGCAGCGTACGGACTGTGGCGGCTAACTATGGCTACACCTTC.

The chain carries TRBV6-1 and TRBJ2-7; the match to TRBD2 covers 10 bases. This CDR3 comprises 13 residues. Germline CDR1 reads MNHNS; CDR2 reads SASEGT. J gave up 7 bases and V 2 bases, and 2 bases lay outside the gene matches. CDR3 coding DNA: TGTGCCAGCAGTGAACAGCGGGAGGGGGAGCAGTACTTC. It encodes CASSEQREGEQYF.

J is TRBJ2-5 and V is TRBV5-5; 8 bases fit TRBD2. The junction had 11 bases not matched to a gene; V was cut back by 5 bases and J by 5 bases. Germline values: CDR1 SGHKS, CDR2 YYEKEE (reference sequence). CDR3 size: 15 residues. In DNA, the CDR3 is TGTGCCAGCAGTTATACTAGCGGTCGCATGGAGACCCAGTACTTC. This sequence encodes CASSYTSGRMETQYF.

This chain connects TRBV10-3 to TRBJ2-5; tentatively, D is TRBD1 (6 bases). V lost 8 bases and J lost 5, with 24 bases in between. CDR3 length: 16 amino acids. Germline CDR1 is ENHRY and CDR2 is SYGVKD. For the CDR3, the DNA is TGTGCCATCCAAGGGGGACCCGGGACAATGGGGGAGACCCAGTACTTC. It encodes CAIQGGPGTMGETQYF.

This chain connects TRBV7-2 to TRBJ2-1; D gene unclear. In germline, CDR1 is SGHTA, CDR2 FQGNSA. The V end lost 5 bases, the J end lost 7 bases, and 9 bases lay between the germline ends. This CDR3 has 12 residues. CDR3 in DNA: TGTGCCAGCAGCCTACCCAGGAATGAGCAGTTCTTC. The encoded protein is CASSLPRNEQFF.

This rearrangement joins TRBV6-5 to TRBJ1-2; D is perhaps TRBD1 (5 bases). This CDR3 is 15 amino acids long. Germline values: CDR1 MNHEY, CDR2 SVGAGI. Between the trimmed V and J ends, which lost 2 bases and 4 bases, there was a span of 14 bases. As DNA, the CDR3 is TGTGCCAGCAGTTACAGACTCGACGGGGGCTATGGCTACACCTTC. Encoded protein: CASSYRLDGGYGYTF.

The chain joins TRBV10-1 to TRBJ2-2; D remains ambiguous. This CDR3 comprises 15 residues. Germline CDR1 WNHNN, CDR2 SYGVQD (reference sequence). The ends were cut back, 2 bases at V and 1 base at J, with 8 bases in the middle. CDR3 bases: TGCGCCAGCAGTGAGGACTTAATGAACACCGGGGAGCTGTTTTTT. It translates to CASSEDLMNTGELFF.

This chain links TRBV11-2 with TRBJ1-1; 8 nucleotides agree with TRBD1. With V trimmed by 5 bases and J by 8 bases, 13 bases remained unmatched. CDR1 and CDR2 (germline): SGHAT, FQNNGV. The CDR3 spans 15 residues. The CDR3 reads CASSLRARDRKEAFF. The CDR3 nucleotides read TGTGCCAGCAGCCTAAGGGCTCGGGACAGGAAAGAAGCTTTCTTT. The whole variable domain, remainder taken from reference TRBV11-2 and TRBJ1-1, is EAGVAQSPRYKIIEKRQSVAFWCNPISGHATLYWYQQILGQGPKLLIQFQNNGVVDDSQLPKDRFSAERLKGVDSTLKIQPAKLEDSAVYLCASSLRARDRKEAFFGQGTRLTVV.

The gene calls are TRBV5-1 and TRBJ1-6; TRBD1 aligns across 7 bases. Germline V lookup: CDR1 SGHRS, CDR2 YFSETQ. Trimming at V came to 0 bases and at J to 10 bases, leaving 7 bases not matched to a gene. The CDR3 has 15 amino acids. The CDR3 DNA is TGCGCCAGCAGCTTGGAAGCGACAGGGTACTCACCCCTCCACTTT. The encoded protein is CASSLEATGYSPLHF.

This chain connects TRBV7-2 to TRBJ1-2, with D tentatively TRBD1 (5 bases). V was cut by 5 bases and J by 4 bases, with 14 bases left in between. The CDR3 has 14 amino acids. CDR1 and CDR2 from the germline V gene are SGHTA and FQGNSA. The CDR3 bases are TGTGCCAGCAGCCGGATGACAGAGCTCTATGGCTACACCTTC. Protein product: CASSRMTELYGYTF.

The chain is built from TRBV7-6 and TRBJ2-1, with 7 positions matching TRBD2. CDR3 length: 16 amino acids. The germline gives CDR1 SGHVS, CDR2 FNYEAQ. With V trimmed by 5 bases and J by 6 bases, 13 bases remained unmatched. DNA of the CDR3: TGTGCCAGCAGCCCTACTAGCGCACACGGAGGCAATGAGCAGTTCTTC. It specifies CASSPTSAHGGNEQFF. Variable domain in full (rest from reference TRBV7-6 and TRBJ2-1): GAGVSQSPRYKVTKRGQDVALRCDPISGHVSLYWYRQALGQGPEFLTYFNYEAQQDKSGLPNDRFSAERPEGSISTLTIQRTEQRDSAMYRCASSPTSAHGGNEQFFGPGTRLTVL.

The rearrangement links TRBV4-1 to TRBJ2-1; 12 bases are shared with TRBD2. Per germline, CDR1 MGHRA and CDR2 YSYEKL. The CDR3 is 20 residues long. The V segment lost 0 bases and the J segment 0 bases; nucleotides outside the gene matches: 9. The CDR3 DNA sequence: TGCGCCAGCAGCCAAGATCCCCTAGCGGGAGGGTCCGTCTCCTACAATGAGCAGTTCTTC. Residues: CASSQDPLAGGSVSYNEQFF.

The chain couples TRBV5-1 to TRBJ1-1, with D tentatively TRBD1 (6 bases). CDR1 and CDR2 from the germline V gene are SGHRS and YFSETQ. CDR3 length: 15 amino acids. V was trimmed by 4 bases and J by 0 bases, leaving 13 bases between them. The CDR3 sequence is CASSPPDSMNTEAFF. The CDR3 region has the DNA TGCGCCAGCAGCCCCCCGGACAGCATGAACACTGAAGCTTTCTTT.

The rearrangement joins TRBV27 to TRBJ1-2; D is possibly TRBD1 (5 bases). V was clipped by 9 bases and J by 2 bases, with 10 bases between them. The CDR3 is made up of 12 amino acids. The germline CDR1 and CDR2 sequences are MNHEY and SMNVEV (reference sequence). CDR3 amino acids: CARRGRNYGYTF. CDR3 coding DNA: TGTGCCAGAAGGGGCCGGAACTATGGCTACACCTTC.